This TCR beta chain comes out of a study of identical twins. It was template switching that added a universal primer site, and there were unique molecular identifiers on the cDNA. TCRdb used MiXCR to reprocess the 5' RACE reads, holding one entry per CDR3 protein. The sample lists more than 1.5 million distinct CDR3 sequences; around 29% were seen once. Germline V CDR1 and CDR2: SNHLY, FYNNEI. This CDR3 is 15 amino acids long. The germline V and J ends were trimmed by 2 bases and 0 bases, with 7 bases remaining between them. Study-wide results and caveats: Compared with unrelated sharing, twin-shared out-of-frame alpha sequences had more low-probability sequences. Cross-sectional statistics underpinned the conclusions; the same donors were not followed. Among beta out-of-frame sequences, excess sharing between twins appeared weaker.

Note on this clonotype: Antigen: not known.

This chain links TRBV2 with TRBJ1-4; D not certain. Input material: cord blood. The receptor was isolated from a newborn girl in good health. DNA of the CDR3: TGTGCCAGCAGTGAAAACGGTTCAACTAATGAAAAACTGTTTTTT. This sequence encodes CASSENGSTNEKLFF. The full variable domain, its missing parts supplied by reference TRBV2 and TRBJ1-4, is EPEVTQTPSHQVTQMGQEVILRCVPISNHLYFYWYRQILGQKVEFLVSFYNNEISEKSEIFDDQFSVERPDGSNFTLKIRSTKLEDSAMYFCASSENGSTNEKLFFGSGTQLSVL.